This T cell receptor beta chain stems from a study of T cell responses to AZD1222 COVID-19 vaccine (dated by TCRdb to the early 2020s). Regarding the research as a whole: AZD1222 recipients with second doses at about 4 weeks or about 12 weeks were pooled, because spike-specific TCR depth and breadth did not differ between schedules. Trial participants were enrolled by age into subgroups of 18-55, 56-69 and 70-plus years, and approximately 150, 30 and 60 TCR-sequenced participants, respectively, were included in these subgroups. TCR sequencing covered 230 or so trial participants: 207 given two doses of AZD1222 and 26 given two doses of MenACWY control vaccine.

Comment on this clone: The target of this receptor is not known. Per-base qualities were not stored, and no clone one base away is much larger.

For CDR1 and CDR2, the germline V gene (reference sequence) lists LGHDT and YNNKEL. V sheds 3 bases and J sheds 6 bases, leaving 6 bases between their ends. CDR3 length: 11 amino acids, cysteine to phenylalanine. Kept here is only the CDR3 DNA, which spans 33 bases and is read in frame from base 1. The paper's findings and limits, for the study overall: In the small 56-69-year group, the increase in depth fell short of significance, most likely because of low power. Nearly half of unique spike-specific TCRs reportedly recognized epitopes outside regions mutated in the B.1.351 and B.1.1.7 variants. No day 14 peak-response samples were available, so repertoires were characterized only after the peak T cell response. The vaccine-associated CD4 TCRs covered the entire spike protein, and the dominant responses fell in regions 160-218 and 743-854. Participants were mostly white British and included more females than males, and it was suggested by the authors that clonal diversity may have been underestimated. After two AZD1222 doses, both the breadth and the depth of spike-specific TCRs were significantly higher than at day 0 and than in MenACWY recipients. Conclusions about previously exposed vaccinees are limited, since just a handful of AZD1222 recipients were seropositive for SARS-CoV-2 at baseline.

The CDR3 regions of human TCRbeta chains were analyzed by immunosequencing. Under the source paper's analysis protocol: Repertoire TCRs were matched against a reference library of SARS-CoV-2-specific TCRs generated with the MIRA antigen-specificity platform. Breadth meant the fraction of unique TCRs that were SARS-CoV-2-associated, whereas depth meant the fraction of total T cells that were SARS-CoV-2-associated. Using the MIRA data, each spike-specific TCR was mapped to the spike region that the TCR reacts to and placed in a CD4 or CD8 class. Log10-transformed breadth and depth values were compared by one-way ANOVA with Sidak's multiple comparisons tests. TCRdb limited this immuneACCESS table to in-frame rearrangements with V and J called. A share of clones is missing; checked studies link under half to unresolved V genes, and the rest is unexplained. V and J calls and clone size are those listed in that table; D and trimming were worked out from the DNA. The sample table shows 90,000 to 120,000 clones, and nearly 95% are seen once. More than 4% of the sample is taken by the ten largest.

Read against the paper, the sample's time point label means: baseline before first vaccination. The vaccinee samples were drawn from two UK trials, COV001 and COV002, one of which was a single-blind randomized controlled phase 2/3 trial testing AZD1222 (ChAdOx1 nCoV-19) in healthy adults. Trial participant PBMC samples were collected at day 0 and day 28 after the second dose for TCRbeta chain sequencing. Sequences were derived from peripheral blood, sampled on day 0 of AZD1222 vaccination. The rearrangement combines TRBV3-1 (or the pseudogene TRBV3-2) with TRBJ2-7; the D gene assignment is ambiguous. This receptor was taken from an adult in good health. The CDR3 amino acid sequence is: CASSQGSEQYF. The nucleotides read TGTGCCAGCAGCCAGGGTAGCGAGCAGTACTTC.